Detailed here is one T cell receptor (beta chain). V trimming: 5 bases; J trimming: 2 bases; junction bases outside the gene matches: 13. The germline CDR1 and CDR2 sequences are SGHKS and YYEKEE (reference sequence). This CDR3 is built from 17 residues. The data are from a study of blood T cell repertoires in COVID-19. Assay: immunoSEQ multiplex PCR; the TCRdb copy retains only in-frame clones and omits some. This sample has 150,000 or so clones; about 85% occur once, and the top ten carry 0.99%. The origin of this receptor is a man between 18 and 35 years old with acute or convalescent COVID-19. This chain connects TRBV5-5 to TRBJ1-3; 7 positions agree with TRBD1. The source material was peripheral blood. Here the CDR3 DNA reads TGTGCCAGCAGGTGGACACCACAGACAGGGACTGGAAACACCATATATTTT. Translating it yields CASRWTPQTGTGNTIYF.